Sequencing of this T cell receptor (beta chain) was carried out in a study of early T cells in non-severe SARS-CoV-2 infection (dated by TCRdb to about 2021). About the investigation overall: Because TCR sequencing was done on bulk RNA from unsorted whole blood, the alpha and beta chains could not be paired. Points the paper makes about the study in general: VDJdb matching was skewed toward anti-spike CD8 responses and likely underestimated virus-specific expansions, missing private and CD4 specificities.

A case-control design nested within a healthcare worker cohort in London, UK, was used, with weekly nasopharyngeal swab PCR tests and blood sampling performed. Healthcare workers were enrolled in the week of the UK lockdown, from 23 to 31 March 2020, and were followed every week for up to roughly 15 weeks. This clonotype occurred many times. Which antigen it targets is not known. No per-base quality is available; no much larger clone lies one base away. Library preparation was by 5' RACE. The sample was run on a NextSeq 500. To correct for sequencing error and PCR bias, the TCR library protocol tagged individual cDNA molecules with unique molecular identifiers. Both TCR alpha and beta chains were sequenced, and tight co-correlation was observed between alpha and beta sequence abundances in each sample. In the authors' own workflow: V gene, J gene and CDR3 annotation of TCR sequences was performed with Decombinator V4. Expanded TCRs were defined as changing significantly between any two time points under a Poisson model with p below 0.0001. TCR abundances were normalised to the total number of TCRs sequenced per sample and were expressed as counts per million. TRAV1-2 paired with TRAJ12, TRAJ20 or TRAJ33 defined MAIT TCRs, while TRAV10 paired with TRAJ18 defined iNKT TCRs. A search of VDJdb, accessed on 1 November 2021, was run for TCRs annotated to CMV, EBV and SARS-CoV-2, with TCRs annotated for multiple antigens excluded. Starting from the raw public reads, TCRdb applied fastp trimming at Q25, assembled clones with MiXCR and retained in-frame beta chains. Rows with a matching CDR3 protein are joined into one entry that keeps the most common DNA and genes. For this entry, the V and J calls and clone size follow TCRdb and not the study's own pipeline. This sample is represented by around 26,000 distinct CDR3 sequences; less than 5% of them were singletons. The ten largest clones take up more than 5.5% of the sample.

Looking up the germline V gene yields CDR1 SGHTA and CDR2 FQGNSA. Germline trimming amounts to 1 base on V and 5 bases on J, with 5 as the count of junction bases outside the gene matches. CDR3 length: 15 amino acids, cysteine to phenylalanine. CDR3 DNA only is kept here, 45 bases in frame from base 1. Sequencing was carried out using whole blood. This TCR was recovered from an adult who was a healthcare worker with PCR-confirmed SARS-CoV-2 infection or an uninfected control (not recorded which). The receptor chain draws on TRBV7-2 and TRBJ2-3, with 8 bases in between that match TRBD1. The CDR3 has the sequence CASSLGGTGGDTQYF. The DNA is as follows: TGTGCCAGCAGCTTAGGGGGGACAGGCGGAGATACGCAGTATTTT.